This TCR beta chain was sequenced during a study of CD8+ T cells in alopecia areata. At the level of the study: Twice a day, 5 to 10 mg of oral tofacitinib was administered to treated patients. Treatment with tofacitinib (6 to 18 months) was followed by 6 months off drug.

Isolated RNA was reverse transcribed into cDNA used as the sequencing template. Sequencing was performed with immunoSEQ multiplex PCR; in TCRdb, only in-frame clones are kept and a portion is missing. Of around 160,000 clones listed, over 80% are singletons. The germline V gene has CDR1 SNHLY and CDR2 FYNNEI. This CDR3 has 13 amino acids. Peripheral blood, together with lesional scalp punch biopsies, was collected from alopecia areata patients. V usage is TRBV2 and J usage is TRBJ2-5; D gene unclear. The J call may be in error: the DNA end matches TRBJ2-7 better. This clonotype originated in a human donor with alopecia areata. The material was CD8+ T cells sorted from blood, obtained at week 0. CDR3 region: CASSEDVYYEQYF. The CDR3 nucleotides are TGTGCCAGCAGTGAAGACGTCTACTACGAGCAGTACTTC.